This T cell receptor (delta chain) was identified in a study of γδ T cells in repeated Plasmodium falciparum infection. Study as a whole: Four controlled malaria infections with P. falciparum NF54 spanned about 23 months. Study-level points and caveats: Vgamma9/Vdelta2+ T cells showed a stable polyclonal repertoire with shared TCRgamma sequences. The Malian cohort came from a small rural village of predominantly one ethnic group.

This clone has more than one count but fewer than ten. Its antigen is unknown. Since a far larger clone is one base different, this is likely a read error. The identical CDR3 is also encoded by other nucleotide sequences in the sample. The germline V gene encodes CDR1 TSWWSYY and CDR2 QGS. V was pared by 4 bases and J by 1 base, with 28 bases between. The CDR3 is 20 amino acids. Vgamma9/Vdelta2+ and Vdelta2-negative gammadelta T cells were flow-sorted from PBMC for bulk sequencing. TCRdb called clones from the multiplex PCR reads again using CATT. Among 90,000 to 95,000 delta-chain clones, 0.9% to 1% were seen once, and the ten largest hold more than 9%.

The receptor's source is a pool of human donors (malaria-infected and uninfected, not separated). The gene calls are TRDV1 and TRDJ1; D possibly corresponds to TRDD3 (6 bases). Because TCRdb records no J gene, it was assigned here through a match of the DNA to germline. The sample taken for sequencing was gamma-delta T cells from blood. DNA for the CDR3: TGTGCTCTTGGGGGGCCTGTCCTTGGCTGGGGAAAGTGGTGCACCGATAAACTCATCTTT. It yields the protein CALGGPVLGWGKWCTDKLIF.